This T cell receptor beta chain was recovered during a study of regulatory T cells in long-lasting Graves disease. Construction of the TCR beta libraries employed iRepertoire HTBI primers in conjunction with Arm-PCR of CDR3 regions. TCRdb analysed the multiplex PCR reads with MiXCR anew, one entry per CDR3 protein. Of about 350,000 distinct CDR3 sequences listed, around 15% are singletons. This clonotype was counted many times. Its antigen is unidentified. Findings of the study overall: Newly diagnosed disease favored TRBV20-1 and TRBJ2-1 over persistent disease.

The CDR3 has 15 amino acids. CDR1 is SEHNR, CDR2 FQNEAQ, per germline (reference sequence). Trimming removed 4 bases from V and 0 bases from J; junction bases left unmatched: 5. Noted time point: newly diagnosed GD, antithyroid drugs for less than 3 months. From RNA extracted from PBMCs, the TCR library was made. Another study also made use of these data, one on T cells in Graves' hyperthyroidism and ophthalmopathy.

The chain employs TRBV7-9 and TRBJ1-2; 7 bases align to TRBD1. The sequences come from peripheral blood mononuclear cells (PBMCs), collected at new diagnosis, from a patient treated with antithyroid drugs. The sequence derives from a woman aged 18-35 years with Graves disease. DNA for the CDR3: TGTGCCAGCAGCTACGGACAGGCTTCTAACTATGGCTACACCTTC. Protein product: CASSYGQASNYGYTF. The complete variable domain, with remaining parts taken from reference TRBV7-9 and TRBJ1-2, reads DTGVSQNPRHKITKRGQNVTFRCDPISEHNRLYWYRQTLGQGPEFLTYFQNEAQLEKSRLLSDRFSAERPKGSFSTLEIQRTEQGDSAMYLCASSYGQASNYGYTFGSGTRLTVV.